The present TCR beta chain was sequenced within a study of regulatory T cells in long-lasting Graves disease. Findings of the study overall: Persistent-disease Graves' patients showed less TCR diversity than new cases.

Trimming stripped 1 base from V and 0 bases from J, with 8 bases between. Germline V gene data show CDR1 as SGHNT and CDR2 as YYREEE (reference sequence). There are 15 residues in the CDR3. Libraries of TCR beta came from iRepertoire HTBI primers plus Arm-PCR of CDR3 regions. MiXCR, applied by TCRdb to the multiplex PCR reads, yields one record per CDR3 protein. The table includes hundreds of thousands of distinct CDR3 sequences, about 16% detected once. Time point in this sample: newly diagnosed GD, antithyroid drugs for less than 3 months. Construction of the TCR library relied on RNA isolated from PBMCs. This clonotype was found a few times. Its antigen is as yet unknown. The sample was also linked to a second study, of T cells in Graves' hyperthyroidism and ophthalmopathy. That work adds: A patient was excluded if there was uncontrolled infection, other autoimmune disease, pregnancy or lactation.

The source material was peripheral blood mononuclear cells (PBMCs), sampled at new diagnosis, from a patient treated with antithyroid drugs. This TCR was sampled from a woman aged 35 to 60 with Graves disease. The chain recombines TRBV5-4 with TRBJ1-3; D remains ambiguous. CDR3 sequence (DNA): TGTGCCAGCAGCTTGAACACTCACTCTGGAAACACCATATATTTT. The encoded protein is CASSLNTHSGNTIYF.